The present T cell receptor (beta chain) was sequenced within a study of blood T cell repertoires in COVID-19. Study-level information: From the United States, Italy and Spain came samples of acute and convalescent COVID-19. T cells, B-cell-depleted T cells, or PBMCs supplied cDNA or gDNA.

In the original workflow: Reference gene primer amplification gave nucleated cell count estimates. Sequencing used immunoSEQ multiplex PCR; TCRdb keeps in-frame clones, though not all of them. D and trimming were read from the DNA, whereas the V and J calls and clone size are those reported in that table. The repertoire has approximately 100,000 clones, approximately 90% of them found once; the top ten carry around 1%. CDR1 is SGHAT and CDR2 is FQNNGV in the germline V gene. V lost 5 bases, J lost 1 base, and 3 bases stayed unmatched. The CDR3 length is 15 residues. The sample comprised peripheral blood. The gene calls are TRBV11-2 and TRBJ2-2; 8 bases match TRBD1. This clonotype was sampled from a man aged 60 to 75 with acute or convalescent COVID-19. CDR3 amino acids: CASSRTGMNTGELFF. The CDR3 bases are TGTGCCAGCAGCCGGACAGGGATGAACACCGGGGAGCTGTTTTTT.